Each of the 27 T cell receptor beta chains below was sequenced from the same sample in a study of post-analysis software for immune sequencing data. Overall study results and limits: When patients were compared with controls, about 5 TRBV segments were more frequent, TRBV5-6, TRBV5-1 and TRBV20-1 among them.

The antigens for these receptors are not known. Prepared TCR beta cDNA libraries contained unique molecular identifiers. TCRdb passed the PCR reads through MiXCR, listing each CDR3 protein once. In the table there are 800,000 to 950,000 distinct CDR3 sequences, roughly 50% of which are singletons. Material: blood. The origin of the receptors is a girl aged 10-17 years with multiple sclerosis.

The chain uses TRBV7-8 and TRBJ1-2; D might be TRBD1 (5 bases). Trimming took 5 bases from V and 4 from J, leaving 17 bases between them. Germline CDR1 and CDR2: SGHVS and FQNEAQ. The CDR3 consists of 15 residues. The CDR3, as DNA: TGTGCCAGCAGCAAAGGCGGGGGTTTAGGCTATGGCTACACCTTC. Its translation: CASSKGGGLGYGYTF. The full variable domain, completed using reference TRBV7-8 and TRBJ1-2, is GAGVSQSPRYKVAKRGQDVALRCDPISGHVSLFWYQQALGQGPEFLTYFQNEAQLDKSGLPSDRFFAERPEGSVSTLKIQRTQQEDSAVYLCASSKGGGLGYGYTFGSGTRLTVV.

The gene calls are TRBV5-1 and TRBJ1-5, with a weak D call TRBD1 (5 bases). There are 16 residues in the CDR3. Germline V lookup: CDR1 SGHRS, CDR2 YFSETQ. The V end lost 2 bases, the J end lost 0 bases, and 12 bases lay between the germline ends. The CDR3 is CASSFSSTGSNQPQHF. The CDR3 DNA reads as TGCGCCAGCAGCTTCTCGAGTACAGGTAGCAATCAGCCCCAGCATTTT.

The V and J genes are TRBV5-1 and TRBJ2-7; D is possibly TRBD1 (5 bases). Deletions cut 0 bases from V and 3 bases from J, with 10 bases between. This CDR3 is built from 14 residues. Germline assignment: CDR1 SGHRS and CDR2 YFSETQ. CDR3 sequence reads: CASSLEGLGYEQYF. DNA of the CDR3: TGCGCCAGCAGCTTGGAGGGGTTAGGCTACGAGCAGTACTTC.

The chain joins TRBV6-1 to TRBJ1-3, with 8 bases lining up with TRBD1. Germline CDR1 and CDR2: MNHNS and SASEGT. Trimming at V came to 6 bases and at J to 2 bases, leaving 3 bases not matched to a gene. This CDR3 has 14 residues. The CDR3 DNA follows: TGTGCCAGCAGGGAGGACAGGGCTGGAAACACCATATATTTT. Translating gives CASREDRAGNTIYF.

The sample holds a few counts of this clonotype. This rearrangement joins TRBV6-4 to TRBJ1-2, with 7 positions matching TRBD1. Germline V gene data show CDR1 as MRHNA and CDR2 as SNTAGT. The CDR3 spans 15 residues. V trimming: 3 bases; J trimming: 2 bases; junction bases outside the gene matches: 6. CDR3 bases: TGTGCCAGCAGTGAACGGACAGGCTCGAACTATGGCTACACCTTC. It is translated as CASSERTGSNYGYTF.

This clonotype was counted between two and nine times. The rearrangement links TRBV12-3 or TRBV12-4 to TRBJ1-2; unclear D gene. With 11 bases removed from V and 2 bases from J, the gap between germline ends came to 9 bases. The CDR3 covers 11 residues. Here the CDR3 reads CAGASNYGYTF. In DNA, the CDR3 is TGTGCCGGAGCATCGAACTATGGCTACACCTTC.

This chain joins TRBV27 and TRBJ2-5; D is perhaps TRBD1 (6 bases). The DNA end is more similar to TRBJ2-7, so the J call may be wrong. CDR3 length equals 14 residues. Germline V gives CDR1 MNHEY, CDR2 SMNVEV (reference sequence). CDR3 sequence reads: CASSPALGTHEQYF. DNA for the CDR3: TGTGCCAGCAGTCCCGCCCTCGGGACACACGAGCAGTACTTC.

This clonotype turned up a few times. The V and J genes are TRBV29-1 and TRBJ1-2; no definite D call. The CDR3 totals 11 residues. The germline V gene has CDR1 SQVTM and CDR2 ANQGSEA. The V end was cut by 7 bases, the J end by 4 bases, with 10 bases between. CDR3 sequence: CSARVVYGYTF. CDR3 sequence (DNA): TGCAGCGCCCGGGTTGTCTATGGCTACACCTTC.

The chain uses TRBV30 and TRBJ2-5; perhaps TRBD2 as D (5 bases). The ends were cut back, 7 bases at V and 11 bases at J, with 14 bases in the middle. The CDR3 is made up of 10 amino acids. Germline V gene lookup returns CDR1 GTSNPN and CDR2 SVGIG (reference sequence). CDR3 nucleotide sequence: TGTGCCTTGGGGAGTGTGGGGCAGTACTTC. Its protein is CALGSVGQYF.

This clonotype has only a few counts. The V call is TRBV5-1, the J call TRBJ1-1, with D tentatively TRBD1 (6 bases). CDR3 size: 15 residues. The germline CDR1 and CDR2 sequences are SGHRS and YFSETQ. Trimming pared 5 bases from V and 0 bases from J, leaving 14 bases between. CDR3 loop: CASRPTTGLNTEAFF. The CDR3 DNA reads TGCGCCAGCAGGCCAACCACAGGGCTGAACACTGAAGCTTTCTTT.

The chain is built from TRBV27 and TRBJ2-7; D gene ambiguous. Germline CDR1 is MNHEY and CDR2 is SMNVEV (reference sequence). V was cut by 5 bases and J by 6 bases, with 14 bases left in between. The CDR3 spans 13 residues. The DNA for the CDR3 is TGTGCCAGCAGTGATGGCCTCATTCCCGAGCAGTACTTC. It translates to CASSDGLIPEQYF.

This clonotype was counted a few times. The rearrangement uses TRBV5-1 and TRBJ2-3, with 7 bases that match TRBD1. CDR1 and CDR2 (germline): SGHRS, YFSETQ. V shed 4 bases, J shed 2 bases, and the junction held 7 bases outside the gene matches. The CDR3 is made up of 15 amino acids. The DNA of the CDR3 is TGCGCCAGCAGCGCAGCGACAGGGACCACAGATACGCAGTATTTT. Encoded protein: CASSAATGTTDTQYF. The complete variable domain, with remaining parts taken from reference TRBV5-1 and TRBJ2-3, reads KAGVTQTPRYLIKTRGQQVTLSCSPISGHRSVSWYQQTPGQGLQFLFEYFSETQRNKGNFPGRFSGRQFSNSRSEMNVSTLELGDSALYLCASSAATGTTDTQYFGPGTRLTVL.

The V gene is TRBV20-1, the J gene TRBJ1-3, with D maybe TRBD1 (6 bases). CDR3 length: 19 residues. The V end lost 2 bases, the J end lost 0 bases, and 23 bases lay between the germline ends. The V gene's germline CDR1 is DFQATT and CDR2 SNEGSKA (reference sequence). CDR3 nucleotide sequence: TGCAGTGCTAGAAGGGGGGCGGCCCCTTACTCCTTCTCTGGAAACACCATATATTTT. This sequence encodes CSARRGAAPYSFSGNTIYF.

This clonotype was found a few times. This rearrangement joins TRBV20-1 to TRBJ2-4; D unclear. Germline CDR1 is DFQATT and CDR2 is SNEGSKA (reference sequence). Trimming took 5 bases from V and 0 from J, leaving 11 bases between them. CDR3 length: 14 amino acids. The CDR3 spells CSAYRLLAKNIQYF. Here the CDR3 DNA reads TGCAGTGCTTATAGATTGCTAGCCAAAAACATTCAGTACTTC.

The chain recombines TRBV27 with TRBJ2-7, with D tentatively TRBD2 (6 bases). The CDR3 is 14 amino acids. The V end lost 6 bases, the J end lost 10 bases, and 22 bases lay between the germline ends. The germline V gene encodes CDR1 MNHEY and CDR2 SMNVEV (reference sequence). CDR3 amino acids: CASSPISGAARQYF. In DNA form, the CDR3 reads TGTGCCAGCAGCCCAATCTCGGGAGCGGCTCGTCAGTACTTC.

The rearrangement uses TRBV19 and TRBJ1-1, with 10 bases fitting TRBD1. There are 14 residues in the CDR3. Germline V gene lookup returns CDR1 LNHDA and CDR2 SQIVND (reference sequence). Germline trimming cut 5 bases from V and 7 bases from J; bases unmatched to any gene: 7. The CDR3 bases are TGTGCCAGTAGTCCGGGACAGGGGTTTGGTGAAGCTTTCTTT. It encodes CASSPGQGFGEAFF. The variable domain in full, with the rest retrieved from reference TRBV19 and TRBJ1-1, is DGGITQSPKYLFRKEGQNVTLSCEQNLNHDAMYWYRQDPGQGLRLIYYSQIVNDFQKGDIAEGYSVSREKKESFPLTVTSAQKNPTAFYLCASSPGQGFGEAFFGQGTRLTVV.

This clonotype was seen ten or more times. The V call is TRBV29-1, the J call TRBJ2-7; no definite D call. Germline lookup yields CDR1 SQVTM and CDR2 ANQGSEA. V lost 5 bases and J 3 bases, leaving 11 bases between the germline ends. The CDR3 spans 12 residues. The CDR3: CSVSPQSYEQYF. As DNA, the CDR3 is TGCAGCGTTTCCCCACAGAGCTACGAGCAGTACTTC.

This rearrangement joins TRBV7-9 to TRBJ2-1, with TRBD2 matching 12 bases. V lost 11 bases to trimming and J lost 0 bases; unmatched junction nucleotides: 2. CDR1 is SEHNR, CDR2 FQNEAQ, per germline (reference sequence). This CDR3 comprises 14 residues. The CDR3 sequence is CAVTSGSSYNEQFF. The CDR3 DNA follows: TGTGCCGTGACTAGCGGGAGCTCCTACAATGAGCAGTTCTTC.

J is TRBJ2-1 and V is TRBV10-3; D is possibly TRBD2 (5 bases). V shed 10 bases and J shed 8 bases, with 12 bases lying between them. Germline loops: CDR1 ENHRY, CDR2 SYGVKD. This CDR3 is built from 11 residues. CDR3 loop: CASRGRDEQFF. DNA for the CDR3: TGTGCCAGCCGGGGAAGGGATGAGCAGTTCTTC.

This clonotype was seen a few times. The CDR3 loop reads CASSHRGSSYEQYF. The CDR3 coding sequence is TGTGCCAGCAGTCACAGGGGTTCCTCCTACGAGCAGTACTTC. The chain employs TRBV6-5 and TRBJ2-7; 7 bases agree with TRBD1. V gave up 5 bases and J gave up 0 bases; unmatched junction bases: 4. Germline values: CDR1 MNHEY, CDR2 SVGAGI. CDR3 length: 14 amino acids.

V is TRBV6-5 and J is TRBJ1-2; 8 bases line up with TRBD1. V lost 6 bases and J lost 8; bases outside the gene matches: 17. The CDR3 totals 16 residues. Germline V gene lookup returns CDR1 MNHEY and CDR2 SVGAGI. The CDR3 sequence: CASRGTRQGHLRGYTF. The CDR3 DNA is TGTGCCAGCAGGGGGACTCGACAGGGGCATTTGAGGGGCTACACCTTC.

This clonotype was detected only a few times. The chain recombines TRBV20-1 with TRBJ2-3; D is unresolved. The V gene lost 8 bases and the J gene lost 0 bases, with 12 bases spanning the gap. The CDR3 has 13 residues. Germline V gene lookup returns CDR1 DFQATT and CDR2 SNEGSKA (reference sequence). The CDR3 region has the DNA TGCAGTTTTGATGCGACTAGCACAGATACGCAGTATTTT. It is translated as CSFDATSTDTQYF.

This chain links TRBV6-5 with TRBJ2-6; a weak D match, TRBD1 (5 bases). CDR1 and CDR2 (germline): MNHEY, SVGAGI. The CDR3 consists of 19 residues. Trimming took off 1 base at V and 3 bases at J, with 19 bases between the two ends. CDR3 sequence: CASSYWAWKGRGGANVLTF. The CDR3 nucleotides are TGTGCCAGCAGTTACTGGGCTTGGAAGGGGCGAGGTGGGGCCAACGTCCTGACTTTC.

This clonotype was recorded at least ten times. The chain uses TRBV20-1 and TRBJ2-5; D is uncertain. Germline V lookup: CDR1 DFQATT, CDR2 SNEGSKA (reference sequence). V gave up 4 bases and J gave up 4 bases, with 7 bases separating them. CDR3 length: 11 amino acids. DNA of the CDR3: TGCAGTGCTAACCGCGGAGAGACCCAGTACTTC. Residues: CSANRGETQYF.

The chain uses TRBV11-2 and TRBJ2-3, with a possible D match to TRBD1 (7 bases). This CDR3 has 13 residues. CDR1 is SGHAT, CDR2 FQNNGV, per germline. Trimming shortened V by 6 bases and J by 10 bases, and 17 bases separated the two germline ends. This CDR3 is CASRRDSRSAQYF. The CDR3 DNA reads TGTGCCAGCAGGCGGGACAGTCGGTCGGCGCAGTATTTT.

The V gene is TRBV7-2, the J gene TRBJ2-5; 14 positions agree with TRBD2. Germline CDR1 is SGHTA and CDR2 is FQGNSA. V lost 6 bases, J lost 5 bases, and 8 bases stayed unmatched. The CDR3 contains 16 residues. The CDR3 DNA is TGTGCCAGCAGGAAGACTAGCGGGGGGGCGGTGGAGACCCAGTACTTC. Protein: CASRKTSGGAVETQYF.

The CDR3 region is CASSAPSRDRGEDTGELFF. CDR3 DNA sequence: TGTGCCAGCAGCGCCCCATCCCGGGACAGGGGGGAGGACACCGGGGAGCTGTTTTTT. J is TRBJ2-2 and V is TRBV9, with TRBD1 identical over 11 bases. This CDR3 spans 19 amino acids. The V segment lost 3 bases and the J segment 3 bases; nucleotides outside the gene matches: 13. Germline CDR1 reads SGDLS; CDR2 reads YYNGEE.